These T cell receptor beta chains were read from a single sample in a study of cytomegalovirus exposure and HLA in healthy donors. The table came from immunoSEQ multiplex PCR; TCRdb's copy has only in-frame clones and leaves some out. The sample has 200,000 or so clones, approximately 80% seen once. The sequencing sample was made of PBMCs. All receptors derive from a boy younger than 10 in good health and CMV-seronegative. The CDR3 runs from the conserved cysteine through the conserved F or W. A D gene is named only where the DNA matches it firmly. Only part of the rows carry a size: once, few, many, or a class if the clone is expanded.

J gene	V gene	clone size	D gene	CDR3 protein	CDR3 DNA
TRBJ2-3	TRBV5-4	-	-	CASSLRQGTDTQYF	TGTGCCAGCAGCCTCCGACAGGGCACAGATACGCAGTATTTT
TRBJ2-5	TRBV9	-	TRBD2	CASSVADGGETQYF	TGTGCCAGCAGCGTGGCCGACGGGGGGGAGACCCAGTACTTC
TRBJ2-3	TRBV23-1	once	TRBD1	CASSPIARDRGVSVPHTDTQYF	TGCGCCAGCAGTCCGATAGCCCGGGACAGGGGCGTCAGCGTCCCCCACACAGATACGCAGTATTTT
TRBJ2-2	TRBV29-1	-	-	CSGEGGGAGELFF	TGCAGCGGTGAGGGGGGAGGGGCCGGGGAGCTGTTTTTT
TRBJ1-2	TRBV5-5	-	TRBD1	CASSLDRGEKGYTF	TGTGCCAGCAGCTTGGACAGGGGAGAGAAAGGCTACACCTTC
TRBJ1-2	TRBV2	-	-	CASSSGDSRGYTF	TGTGCCAGCAGCTCAGGGGATTCGAGGGGCTACACCTTC
TRBJ1-1	TRBV5-4	few	-	CASTKEVNTEAFF	TGTGCCAGCACCAAGGAGGTGAACACTGAAGCTTTCTTT
TRBJ2-5	TRBV4-3	-	-	CASSQEGRRGQETQYF	TGCGCCAGCAGCCAAGAGGGTAGAAGGGGGCAAGAGACCCAGTACTTC
TRBJ2-7	TRBV6-1	once	-	CASSEWPQVAYEQYF	TGTGCCAGCAGTGAATGGCCGCAGGTCGCCTACGAGCAGTACTTC
TRBJ1-2	TRBV19	-	-	CASKEAGLNYGYTF	TGTGCCTCCAAGGAGGCGGGGTTAAACTATGGCTACACCTTC
TRBJ1-6	TRBV21-1	-	-	CATTRGHRESPLHF	TGTGCCACTACAAGGGGGCATCGAGAATCACCCCTCCACTTT
TRBJ1-1	TRBV10-3	-	-	CAISESTQTPNTEAFF	TGTGCCATCAGTGAGTCGACGCAGACACCCAACACTGAAGCTTTCTTT
TRBJ1-2	TRBV5-1	once	-	CASSRTDNYGYTF	TGCGCCAGCAGCAGGACAGATAACTATGGCTACACCTTC
TRBJ2-1	TRBV6-5	few	TRBD1	CASSSGTGGWDEQFF	TGTGCCAGCAGTTCCGGGACAGGGGGCTGGGATGAGCAGTTCTTC
TRBJ2-1	TRBV4-2	-	TRBD2	CASSQVGLAGSYNEQFF	TGTGCCAGCAGCCAAGTGGGACTAGCGGGCTCCTACAATGAGCAGTTCTTC
TRBJ2-5	TRBV5-1	-	TRBD1	CASSLAGTGQETQYF	TGCGCCAGCAGCTTGGCCGGGACAGGGCAAGAGACCCAGTACTTC
TRBJ2-2	TRBV9	-	-	CASSRMGLRGELFF	TGTGCCAGCAGCAGGATGGGACTTCGGGGGGAGCTGTTTTTT
TRBJ2-7	TRBV6-1	-	TRBD2	CAGTSGYEQYF	TGTGCCGGTACTAGCGGCTACGAGCAGTACTTC
TRBJ1-1	TRBV19	-	-	CASSLGQNTEAFF	TGTGCCAGTAGTCTGGGACAGAACACTGAAGCTTTCTTT
TRBJ2-7	TRBV25-1	-	TRBD1	CASSGRKDRGRYEQYF	TGTGCCAGCAGTGGCCGAAAGGACAGGGGTAGGTACGAGCAGTACTTC
TRBJ1-1	TRBV15	-	TRBD1	CATSRDLSGQGNTEAFF	TGTGCCACCAGCAGAGATCTCTCGGGACAGGGGAACACTGAAGCTTTCTTT
TRBJ2-7	TRBV25-1	-	-	CASSAEDGESYEQYF	TGTGCCAGCAGTGCGGAAGACGGGGAATCCTACGAGCAGTACTTC
TRBJ2-5	TRBV4-2	-	TRBD1	CASSPLRGETQYF	TGTGCCAGCAGCCCCCTCAGGGGGGAGACCCAGTACTTC
TRBJ1-2	TRBV19	few	-	CASKGGDGYTF	TGTGCCAGTAAGGGGGGGGATGGCTACACCTTC
TRBJ2-2	TRBV7-3	-	-	CASSPGTPTGELFF	TGTGCCAGCAGCCCCGGGACTCCGACCGGGGAGCTGTTTTTT
TRBJ1-1	TRBV4-2	-	TRBD1	CASRTGAEAFF	TGTGCCAGCCGGACAGGGGCTGAAGCTTTCTTT